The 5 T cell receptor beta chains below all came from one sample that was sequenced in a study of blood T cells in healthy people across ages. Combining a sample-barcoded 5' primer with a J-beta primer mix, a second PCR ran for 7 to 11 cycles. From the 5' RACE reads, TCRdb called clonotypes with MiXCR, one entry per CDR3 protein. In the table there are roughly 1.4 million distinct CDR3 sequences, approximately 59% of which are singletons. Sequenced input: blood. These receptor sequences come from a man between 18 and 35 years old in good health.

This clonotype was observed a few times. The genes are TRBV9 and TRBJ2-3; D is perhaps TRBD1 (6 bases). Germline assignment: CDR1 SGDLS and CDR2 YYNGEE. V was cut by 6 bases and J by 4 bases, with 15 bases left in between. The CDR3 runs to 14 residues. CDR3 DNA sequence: TGTGCCAGCAAGGGGGACCCCAAGGCAGATACGCAGTATTTT. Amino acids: CASKGDPKADTQYF.

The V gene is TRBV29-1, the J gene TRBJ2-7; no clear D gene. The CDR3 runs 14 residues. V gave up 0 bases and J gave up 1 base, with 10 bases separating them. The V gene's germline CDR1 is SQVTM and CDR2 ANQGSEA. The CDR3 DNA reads TGCAGCGTTGAAGATCGGAGTAGGTCCTACGAGCAGTACTTC. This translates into CSVEDRSRSYEQYF.

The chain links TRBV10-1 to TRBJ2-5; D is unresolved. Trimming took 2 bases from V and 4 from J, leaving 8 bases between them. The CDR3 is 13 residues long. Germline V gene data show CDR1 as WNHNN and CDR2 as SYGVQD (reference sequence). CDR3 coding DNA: TGCGCCAGCAGTGAGGTCCGGCGAGAGACCCAGTACTTC. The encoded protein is CASSEVRRETQYF.

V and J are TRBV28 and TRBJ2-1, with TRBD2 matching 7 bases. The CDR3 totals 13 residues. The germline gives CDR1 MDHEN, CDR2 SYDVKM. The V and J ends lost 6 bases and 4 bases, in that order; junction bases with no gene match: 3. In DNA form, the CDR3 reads TGTGCCAGCAGGAGGCGGGGGTACAATGAGCAGTTCTTC. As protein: CASRRRGYNEQFF.

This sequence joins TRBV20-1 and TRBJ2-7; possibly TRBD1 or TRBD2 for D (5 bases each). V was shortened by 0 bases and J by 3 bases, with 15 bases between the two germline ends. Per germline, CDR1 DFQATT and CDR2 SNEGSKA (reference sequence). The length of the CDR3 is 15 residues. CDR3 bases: TGCAGTGCTAGAGATGGGGGACGCCCGGGCTACGAGCAGTACTTC. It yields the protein CSARDGGRPGYEQYF.